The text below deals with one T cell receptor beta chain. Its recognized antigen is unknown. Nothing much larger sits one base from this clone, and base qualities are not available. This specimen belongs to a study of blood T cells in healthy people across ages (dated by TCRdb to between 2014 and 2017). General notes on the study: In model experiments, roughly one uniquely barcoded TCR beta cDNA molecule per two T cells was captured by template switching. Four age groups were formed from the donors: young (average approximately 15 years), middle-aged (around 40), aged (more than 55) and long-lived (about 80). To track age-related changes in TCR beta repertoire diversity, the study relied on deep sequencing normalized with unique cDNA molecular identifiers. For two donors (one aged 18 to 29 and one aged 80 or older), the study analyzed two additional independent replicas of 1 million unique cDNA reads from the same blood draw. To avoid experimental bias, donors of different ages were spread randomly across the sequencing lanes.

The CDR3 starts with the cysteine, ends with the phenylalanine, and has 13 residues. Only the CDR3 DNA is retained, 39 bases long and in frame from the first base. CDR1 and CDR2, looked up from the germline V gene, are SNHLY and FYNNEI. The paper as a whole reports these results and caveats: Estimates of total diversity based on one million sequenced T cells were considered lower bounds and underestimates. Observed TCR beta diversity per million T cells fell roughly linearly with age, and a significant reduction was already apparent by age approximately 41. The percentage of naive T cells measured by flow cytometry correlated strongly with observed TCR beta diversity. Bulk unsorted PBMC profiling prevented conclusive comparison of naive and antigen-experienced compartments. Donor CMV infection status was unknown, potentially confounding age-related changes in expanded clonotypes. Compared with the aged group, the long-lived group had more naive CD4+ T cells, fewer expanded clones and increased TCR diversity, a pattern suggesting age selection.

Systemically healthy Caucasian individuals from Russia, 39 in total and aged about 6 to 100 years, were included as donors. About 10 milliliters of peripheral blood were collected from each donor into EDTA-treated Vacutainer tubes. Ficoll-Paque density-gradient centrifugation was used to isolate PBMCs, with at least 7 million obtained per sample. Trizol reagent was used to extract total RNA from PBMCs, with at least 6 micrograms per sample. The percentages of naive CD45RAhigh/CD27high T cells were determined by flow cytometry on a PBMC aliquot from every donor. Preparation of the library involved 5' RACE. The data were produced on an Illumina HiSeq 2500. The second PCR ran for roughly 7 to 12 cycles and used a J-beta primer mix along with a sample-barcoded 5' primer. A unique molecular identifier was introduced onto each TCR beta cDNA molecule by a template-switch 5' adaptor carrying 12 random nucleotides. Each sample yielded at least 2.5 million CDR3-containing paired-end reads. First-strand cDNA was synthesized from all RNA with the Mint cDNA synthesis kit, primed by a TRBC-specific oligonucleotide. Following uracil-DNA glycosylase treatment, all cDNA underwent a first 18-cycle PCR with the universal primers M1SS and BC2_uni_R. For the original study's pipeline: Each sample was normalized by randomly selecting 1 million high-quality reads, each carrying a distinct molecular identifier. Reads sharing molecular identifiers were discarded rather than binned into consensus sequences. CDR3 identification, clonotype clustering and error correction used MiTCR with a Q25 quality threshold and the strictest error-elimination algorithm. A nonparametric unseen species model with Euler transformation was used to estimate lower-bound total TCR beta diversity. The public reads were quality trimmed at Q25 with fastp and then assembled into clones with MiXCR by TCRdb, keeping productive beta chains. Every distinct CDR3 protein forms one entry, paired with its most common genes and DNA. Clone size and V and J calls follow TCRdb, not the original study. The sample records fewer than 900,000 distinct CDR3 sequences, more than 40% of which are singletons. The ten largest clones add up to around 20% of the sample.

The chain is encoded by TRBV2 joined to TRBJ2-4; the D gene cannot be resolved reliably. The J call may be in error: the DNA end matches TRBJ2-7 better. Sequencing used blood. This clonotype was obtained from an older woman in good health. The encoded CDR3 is CASSAPRYNEQYF. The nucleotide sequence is TGTGCCAGCAGTGCGCCTAGGTACAACGAGCAGTACTTC.